The subject of this entry is one T cell receptor beta chain. Its antigen is unidentified. In the PCR, 60 Vbeta and 13 Jbeta primers were used. Data came from immunoSEQ multiplex PCR; TCRdb stores just in-frame clones and leaves some out. The data contain 150,000 to 200,000 clones, around three quarters of them singletons. The data derive from a study of cytomegalovirus exposure and HLA in healthy donors. Findings and limits, study-wide: Near-uniform donor sequencing depth was presumed by presence/absence analyses. As a later analysis revealed, the rate of TCR association differed by HLA locus, with DRB1 most and HLA-C fewest.

The CDR3 runs 14 residues. Germline assignment: CDR1 SEHNR and CDR2 FQNEAQ (reference sequence). With V trimmed by 1 base and J by 4 bases, 3 bases remained unmatched. Input material: PBMCs. This sequence originates from a man aged 30 to 45 in good health and CMV-seronegative. V is TRBV7-9 and J is TRBJ2-7, with 8 bases fitting TRBD2. The CDR3 protein is CASSLGSGVYEQYF. For the CDR3, the DNA is TGTGCCAGCAGCTTAGGTAGCGGGGTATACGAGCAGTACTTC.